This T cell receptor (beta chain) was retrieved from a study of blood T cell repertoires in COVID-19. Study at large: Nucleic acid was either cDNA or gDNA, and it came from T cells, B-cell-depleted T cells, or PBMCs.

CDR1 is MNHEY and CDR2 is SVGAGI in the germline V gene. The J segment lost 4 bases and the V segment lost 8 bases, leaving 8 bases of the junction unmatched. CDR3 length: 14 residues. TCRdb's copy holds only in-frame clones and misses some; the assay was immunoSEQ multiplex PCR. In the table there are some 240,000 clones, around 83% of which are singletons. Concerning this clone: In the same sample, other DNA sequences code for this CDR3.

This TCR was sampled from a woman between 35 and 50 years old who had recovered from COVID-19. This rearrangement joins TRBV6-5 to TRBJ1-2; 9 bases are shared with TRBD1. The sample was peripheral blood. CDR3 in amino acids: CASSSGQGSYGYTF. The CDR3 DNA reads as TGTGCCAGCTCTTCGGGACAGGGTTCCTATGGCTACACCTTC.